Listed here are 25 T cell receptor beta chains from one sample, sequenced in a study of brain T cells in children with intractable seizures. The assay was immunoSEQ multiplex PCR, and TCRdb's table has in-frame clones only and misses some. Of 300,000 to 400,000 clones in the sample, roughly 92% were seen once. Documented time point: blood from clinic visit 5 months post-surgery; TSC patient then seizure free. The sample consisted of peripheral blood, taken approximately 5 months after surgery. The receptor source for this set is a boy younger than two with tuberous sclerosis and intractable seizures.

The chain has TRBV3-1 (or the pseudogene TRBV3-2) and TRBJ1-3; D might be TRBD1 (6 bases). Germline CDR1 LGHDT, CDR2 YNNKEL (reference sequence). The CDR3 consists of 16 residues. With 0 bases removed from V and 8 bases from J, the gap between germline ends came to 17 bases. For the CDR3, the DNA is TGTGCCAGCAGCCAAGAACGTCCGGGGGGCCCGGACACCATATATTTT. Amino acid sequence: CASSQERPGGPDTIYF.

This sequence joins TRBV3-1 (or the pseudogene TRBV3-2) and TRBJ2-2, with 8 bases that match TRBD2. Germline assignment: CDR1 LGHDT and CDR2 YNNKEL (reference sequence). V lost 1 base, J lost 4 bases, and 2 bases stayed unmatched. The CDR3 contains 15 residues. The CDR3 reads CASSQVAGGTGELFF. For the CDR3, the DNA is TGTGCCAGCAGCCAAGTTGCGGGAGGCACCGGGGAGCTGTTTTTT.

The CDR3 region has the DNA TGTGCCAGCAGGAGGGCTACCTCTGGGGCCAACGTCCTGACTTTC. This sequence encodes CASRRATSGANVLTF. The chain recombines TRBV6-5 with TRBJ2-6, with a weak D call TRBD2 (5 bases). V was shortened by 6 bases and J by 0 bases, with 9 bases between the two germline ends. Per the germline V gene, CDR1 is MNHEY and CDR2 is SVGAGI. CDR3 length: 15 residues.

This chain connects TRBV5-6 to TRBJ1-2, with a tentative D call TRBD1 (6 bases). The CDR3 covers 15 residues. CDR1 is SGHDT, CDR2 YYEEEE, per germline. Trimming stripped 3 bases from V and 2 bases from J, with 14 bases between. The CDR3 nucleotides are TGTGCCAGCAGCTACTCAGGGGTTAGGAACTATGGCTACACCTTC. Translation: CASSYSGVRNYGYTF.

This clone appeared once. The chain carries TRBV29-1 and TRBJ2-7, with TRBD1 as a possible D gene (6 bases). Trimming stripped 7 bases from V and 4 bases from J, with 17 bases between. Germline V gene data show CDR1 as SQVTM and CDR2 as ANQGSEA. The CDR3 has 13 residues. The CDR3 bases are TGCAGCGCCCTAAGGGGGTTCGGGTACGAGCAGTACTTC. Its protein product is CSALRGFGYEQYF.

Notes on this clone: The sample contains more than one DNA sequence encoding this CDR3. This chain uses TRBV7-9 with TRBJ1-5; the D is unclear. CDR3 length: 12 amino acids. Deletions cut 1 base from V and 6 bases from J, with 4 bases between. The germline gives CDR1 SEHNR, CDR2 FQNEAQ (reference sequence). The CDR3 DNA sequence: TGTGCCAGCAGCTTAGGAGGTCAGCCCCAGCATTTT. This sequence encodes CASSLGGQPQHF.

This clone was detected once. V and J are TRBV5-6 and TRBJ1-1; D is unresolved. The germline V and J ends were trimmed by 0 bases and 1 base, with 13 bases remaining between them. There are 16 residues in the CDR3. CDR1 and CDR2 from the germline V gene are SGHDT and YYEEEE. This CDR3 reads CASSLVGQAQNTEAFF. CDR3 nucleotide sequence: TGTGCCAGCAGCTTGGTTGGGCAGGCACAGAACACTGAAGCTTTCTTT. The full variable domain, in which reference TRBV5-6 and TRBJ1-1 provide the parts outside the CDR3, is DAGVTQSPTHLIKTRGQQVTLRCSPKSGHDTVSWYQQALGQGPQFIFQYYEEEERQRGNFPDRFSGHQFPNYSSELNVNALLLGDSALYLCASSLVGQAQNTEAFFGQGTRLTVV.

The V and J genes are TRBV7-6 and TRBJ2-1; 8 bases agree with TRBD1. CDR3 length: 17 residues. V gave up 2 bases and J gave up 5 bases; unmatched junction bases: 11. Germline lookup yields CDR1 SGHVS and CDR2 FNYEAQ. The CDR3: CASSLFAVGQVNNEQFF. The CDR3 nucleotides are TGTGCCAGCAGCTTATTTGCAGTGGGACAGGTTAACAATGAGCAGTTCTTC. The full variable domain, rest sourced from reference TRBV7-6 and TRBJ2-1, is GAGVSQSPRYKVTKRGQDVALRCDPISGHVSLYWYRQALGQGPEFLTYFNYEAQQDKSGLPNDRFSAERPEGSISTLTIQRTEQRDSAMYRCASSLFAVGQVNNEQFFGPGTRLTVL.

The rearrangement links TRBV12-3 or TRBV12-4 to TRBJ2-7; D remains ambiguous. The CDR3 totals 13 residues. The V end was cut by 7 bases, the J end by 4 bases, with 14 bases between. In DNA form, the CDR3 reads TGTGCCAGCACCCTAGATCGTGGGTACGAGCAGTACTTC. It is translated as CASTLDRGYEQYF.

The chain uses TRBV19 and TRBJ2-7, with D perhaps matching TRBD1 (6 bases). The CDR3 sequence is 14 residues long. The V end was cut by 3 bases, the J end by 3 bases, with 12 bases between. The V gene's germline CDR1 is LNHDA and CDR2 SQIVND (reference sequence). In nucleotides, the CDR3 is TGTGCCAGTAGTATGGGGGCAGGTGGCTACGAGCAGTACTTC. Its translation: CASSMGAGGYEQYF.

This chain connects TRBV19 to TRBJ2-3; TRBD2 aligns across 12 bases. The V and J ends lost 5 bases and 3 bases, in that order; junction bases with no gene match: 3. The CDR3 is 15 amino acids. The germline gives CDR1 LNHDA, CDR2 SQIVND (reference sequence). The CDR3 nucleotides read TGTGCCAGTAGTTTAGGACTAGCGGGAACAGATACGCAGTATTTT. Encoded protein: CASSLGLAGTDTQYF.

CDR3 protein: CATSDLQGGAGETQYF. In nucleotides, the CDR3 is TGTGCCACCAGTGATTTGCAGGGGGGTGCGGGGGAGACCCAGTACTTC. The J gene is TRBJ2-5, the V gene TRBV24-1; tentative D call: TRBD1 (7 bases). V gave up 0 bases and J gave up 5 bases, with 15 bases separating them. Germline CDR1 reads KGHDR; CDR2 reads SFDVKD. This CDR3 comprises 16 residues.

The V gene is TRBV15, the J gene TRBJ1-5, with D tentatively TRBD1 (6 bases). V was shortened by 10 bases and J by 0 bases, with 10 bases between the two germline ends. This CDR3 has 13 amino acids. In germline, CDR1 is LNHNV, CDR2 YYDKDF (reference sequence). The CDR3 spells CAIPTGSNQPQHF. As DNA, the CDR3 is TGTGCCATTCCGACAGGTAGCAATCAGCCCCAGCATTTT. Looking up the rest from reference TRBV15 and TRBJ1-5 gives the full variable domain: DAMVIQNPRYQVTQFGKPVTLSCSQTLNHNVMYWYQQKSSQAPKLLFHYYDKDFNNEADTPDNFQSRRPNTSFCFLDIRSPGLGDTAMYLCAIPTGSNQPQHFGDGTRLSIL.

The rearrangement uses TRBV15 and TRBJ2-7, with D possibly being TRBD1 (6 bases). The CDR3 consists of 14 residues. CDR1 and CDR2 from the germline V gene are LNHNV and YYDKDF (reference sequence). The V end lost 5 bases, the J end lost 9 bases, and 20 bases lay between the germline ends. The CDR3 loop is CATSDRTELRVQYF. CDR3 nucleotide sequence: TGTGCCACCAGCGACAGGACAGAGCTACGTGTGCAGTACTTC.

This clone was seen a single time. Other DNA variants within this sample encode the same CDR3. V gene TRBV5-1 combines with J gene TRBJ1-1; D perhaps matches TRBD1 (5 bases). CDR1 SGHRS and CDR2 YFSETQ come from the germline V gene. V dropped 2 bases and J dropped 1 base, with 6 bases sitting between them. The CDR3 has 13 residues. The CDR3 coding sequence is TGCGCCAGCAGCTTACAGGAGAACACTGAAGCTTTCTTT. The encoded protein is CASSLQENTEAFF.

In DNA form, the CDR3 reads TGTGCCAGCAGATCCAGCCTCATCCGGGACAGGGACTACGAGCAGTACTTC. The encoded protein is CASRSSLIRDRDYEQYF. The V gene is TRBV2, the J gene TRBJ2-7; 9 nucleotides line up with TRBD1. Germline CDR1 reads SNHLY; CDR2 reads FYNNEI. V shed 6 bases and J 3 bases; nucleotides not matched to a gene: 15. This CDR3 has 17 residues.

The chain uses TRBV6-5 and TRBJ1-2, with TRBD1 as a possible D gene (6 bases). V was shortened by 6 bases and J by 7 bases, with 15 bases between the two germline ends. Germline CDR1 MNHEY, CDR2 SVGAGI. This CDR3 spans 13 amino acids. This CDR3 is CASRLRTELGYTF. DNA of the CDR3: TGTGCCAGCAGACTCAGGACAGAGCTTGGCTACACCTTC.

This sequence joins TRBV19 and TRBJ1-3; no clear D gene. From germline, CDR1 is LNHDA and CDR2 SQIVND (reference sequence). Trimming removed 4 bases at V and 0 bases at J, with 4 bases between. The CDR3 sequence is 13 residues long. CDR3 region: CASSTNSGNTIYF. In DNA, the CDR3 is TGTGCCAGTAGTACAAACTCTGGAAACACCATATATTTT.

The rearrangement links TRBV18 to TRBJ2-5; maybe TRBD2 (5 bases). Germline CDR1 KGHSH, CDR2 LQKENI. V lost 1 base to trimming and J lost 5 bases, with 17 bases between them. The CDR3 runs to 16 residues. CDR3 in DNA: TGTGCCAGCTCACCACTCCCCGGGAAGTATGGGGAGACCCAGTACTTC. It yields the protein CASSPLPGKYGETQYF.

The CDR3 spells CAISEGPGYTF. In DNA form, the CDR3 reads TGTGCCATCAGTGAGGGGCCTGGCTACACCTTC. The chain couples TRBV10-3 to TRBJ1-2; unclear D gene. Germline loops: CDR1 ENHRY, CDR2 SYGVKD. The V gene lost 2 bases and the J gene lost 7 bases, with 5 bases spanning the gap. The CDR3 extends over 11 amino acids.

The chain links TRBV10-3 to TRBJ2-6; 7 bases are a match to TRBD1. After removal of 0 bases from V and 6 bases from J, the junction contained 8 bases not matched to a gene. Germline assignment: CDR1 ENHRY and CDR2 SYGVKD. The CDR3 runs 17 residues. The CDR3 region is CAISESEDRSLANVLTF. The CDR3 DNA is TGTGCCATCAGTGAGTCGGAGGACAGGTCCTTGGCCAACGTCCTGACTTTC.

This chain links TRBV30 with TRBJ2-4; tentative D call: TRBD1 (6 bases). The germline CDR1 and CDR2 sequences are GTSNPN and SVGIG (reference sequence). The CDR3 runs to 13 residues. The ends were cut back, 5 bases at V and 6 bases at J, with 14 bases in the middle. CDR3 sequence reads: CAWHQGTGNIQYF. The CDR3 DNA reads as TGTGCCTGGCATCAGGGGACGGGAAACATTCAGTACTTC.

This clone was observed once. DNA of the CDR3: TGTGCCAGCAGCCAAGGGACAGTCTCCTACGAGCAGTACTTC. This gives the protein CASSQGTVSYEQYF. V and J are TRBV4-2 and TRBJ2-7, with a tentative D call TRBD1 (6 bases). This CDR3 region has 14 residues. V was shortened by 1 base and J by 0 bases, with 7 bases between the two germline ends. Germline values: CDR1 LGHNA, CDR2 YNFKEQ.

The chain couples TRBV30 to TRBJ2-1; weak D call: TRBD2 (5 bases). Germline loops: CDR1 GTSNPN, CDR2 SVGIG (reference sequence). V was trimmed by 0 bases and J by 7 bases, leaving 16 bases between them. The CDR3 spans 15 residues. CDR3 sequence (DNA): TGTGCCTGGAGTGTACGGAGTCTAGCAGAAAATGAGCAGTTCTTC. Translated, it gives CAWSVRSLAENEQFF.

This clone occurred many times. The genes are TRBV19 and TRBJ2-1; 7 bases match TRBD2. Germline lookup yields CDR1 LNHDA and CDR2 SQIVND (reference sequence). The ends lost 7 bases at V and 3 bases at J; junction bases unmatched: 6. This CDR3 spans 14 amino acids. The CDR3 region is CASKPSGIYNEQFF. The CDR3 DNA sequence: TGTGCCAGTAAGCCTAGCGGCATCTACAATGAGCAGTTCTTC.